A selection of T cell receptor beta chains follows, all from one sample in a study of CD8 T cells in Susac syndrome. TCRdb fed the immunoSEQ multiplex PCR reads into MiXCR, producing one record per CDR3 protein. The sample shows hundreds of thousands of distinct CDR3 sequences, about 85% of them seen only once. Sequenced: CD8+ T cells from PBMCs. These receptors came from a human donor with multiple sclerosis. Both conserved end residues are part of each CDR3. A row's size may be missing; if present it is once, few, many or a size class.

TRBV27 | . | CASSPGYPNEQFF
TRBV6-1 | . | CASSELAGLYNEQFF
TRBV9 | . | CASSVEVDEQFF
TRBV7-9 | . | CASSLGGLAGVTDTQYF
TRBV9 | . | CASSVSPARGTDTQYF
TRBV19 | . | CASSPKSNYEQYF
TRBV30 | . | CAWRETGAAWNSPLHF
TRBV27 | once | CASSTGGPHYGYTF
TRBV11-1 | . | CASSTRQGDYEQYF
TRBV27 | once | CASSLWGREAFF
TRBV4-2 | once | CASSQGGEDYEQYF
TRBV3-1 | . | CASSQDWTSPSTDTQYF
TRBV3-1 | . | CASSYLETVSGNTIYF
TRBV7-9 | . | CASSRFLAGVVTDTQYF
TRBV9 | . | CASSGVDPNEQFF
TRBV29-1 | . | CSVDRLNTGELFF
TRBV6-1 | . | CASTTSWDNEKLFF
TRBV2 | . | CASRTQGRTEAFF
TRBV14 | . | CANSQDPTGFGQETQYF
TRBV28 | . | CASSWGVETQYF
TRBV28 | . | CASSTPDRVNYGYTF
TRBV12-3/TRBV12-4 | . | CASSLFGPNNEQFF
TRBV5-6 | . | CASSLGRKGENTIYF
TRBV30 | . | CAWRYEDGYGYTF
TRBV5-1 | . | CASSLGPGFTPDTQYF
TRBV28 | few | CASSLRTGGAKNIQYF
TRBV27 | . | CASSFERETGANVLTF
TRBV11-2 | once | CASNPLAGPSEQYF
TRBV4-1 | . | CASSQVGSRYNEQFF
TRBV20-1 | . | CSARIAFFSGRAGNEQFF
TRBV4-1 | once | CASSQGPRYQPQHF
TRBV4-2 | . | CASSQEQGETQYF
TRBV29-1 | . | CSVGGGQLFF
TRBV7-9 | few | CASSSASGGSHDYEQYF
TRBV7-6 | . | CASSSLAGKGGEQFF
TRBV7-2 | . | CASSFRGSNTGELFF
TRBV11-2 | . | CASSLGPRQETQYF